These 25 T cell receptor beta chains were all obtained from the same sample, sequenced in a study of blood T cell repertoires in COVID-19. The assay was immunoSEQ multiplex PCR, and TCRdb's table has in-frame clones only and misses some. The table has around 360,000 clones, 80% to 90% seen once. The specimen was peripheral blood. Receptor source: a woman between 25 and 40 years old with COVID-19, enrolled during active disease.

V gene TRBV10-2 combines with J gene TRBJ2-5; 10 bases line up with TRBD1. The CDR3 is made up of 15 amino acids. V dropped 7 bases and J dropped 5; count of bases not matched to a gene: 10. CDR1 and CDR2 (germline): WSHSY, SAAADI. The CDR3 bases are TGCGCCAGCAAGTTCGGGACAGGGGATTTGGAGACCCAGTACTTC. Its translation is CASKFGTGDLETQYF.

The CDR3 DNA reads TGTGCCAGCAGCGTCGGACTTTTCGAGTACGAGCAGTACTTC. Protein: CASSVGLFEYEQYF. The gene calls are TRBV9 and TRBJ2-7; the D gene is possibly TRBD2 (5 bases). V lost 2 bases, J lost 4 bases, and 13 bases lay in between. The CDR3 consists of 14 residues. Germline values: CDR1 SGDLS, CDR2 YYNGEE.

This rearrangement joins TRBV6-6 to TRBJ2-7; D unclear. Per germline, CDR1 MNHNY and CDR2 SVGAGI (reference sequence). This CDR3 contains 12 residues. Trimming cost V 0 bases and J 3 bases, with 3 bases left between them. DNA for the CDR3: TGTGCCAGCAGTTACTCGTACTACGAGCAGTACTTC. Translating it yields CASSYSYYEQYF.

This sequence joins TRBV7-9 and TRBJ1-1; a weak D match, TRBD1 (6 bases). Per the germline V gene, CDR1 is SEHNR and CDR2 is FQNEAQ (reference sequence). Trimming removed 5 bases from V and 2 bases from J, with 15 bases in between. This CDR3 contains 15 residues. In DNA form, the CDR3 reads TGTGCCAGCAGCACATCAACAGGGATAAACACTGAAGCTTTCTTT. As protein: CASSTSTGINTEAFF.

CDR3 sequence (DNA): TGTGCCATCGCCGACGGGAGCTACGAGCAGTACTTC. It is translated as CAIADGSYEQYF. The V gene is TRBV10-3, the J gene TRBJ2-7, with a possible D match to TRBD2 (6 bases). With 8 bases removed from V and 3 bases from J, the gap between germline ends came to 11 bases. The CDR3 covers 12 residues. Germline V gene lookup returns CDR1 ENHRY and CDR2 SYGVKD.

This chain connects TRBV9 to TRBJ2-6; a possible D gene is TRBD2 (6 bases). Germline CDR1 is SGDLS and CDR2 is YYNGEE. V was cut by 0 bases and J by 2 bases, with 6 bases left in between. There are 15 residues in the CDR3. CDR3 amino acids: CASSVGGAGANVLTF. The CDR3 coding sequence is TGTGCCAGCAGCGTAGGGGGGGCTGGGGCCAACGTCCTGACTTTC.

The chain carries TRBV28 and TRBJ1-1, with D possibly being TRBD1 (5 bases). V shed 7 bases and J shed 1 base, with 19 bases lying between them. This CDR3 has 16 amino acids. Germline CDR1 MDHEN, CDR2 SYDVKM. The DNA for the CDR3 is TGTGCCAGCACCCCATTAGGGAGGACAACGAACACTGAAGCTTTCTTT. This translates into CASTPLGRTTNTEAFF.

CDR3 amino acids: CASSLGLVSTDTQYF. Written as DNA, the CDR3 is TGTGCCAGCAGCCTTGGACTAGTTAGCACAGATACGCAGTATTTT. The rearrangement joins TRBV2 to TRBJ2-3; 7 bases line up with TRBD2. Trimming removed 6 bases from V and 0 bases from J; junction bases left unmatched: 6. The CDR3 sequence is 15 residues long. CDR1 SNHLY and CDR2 FYNNEI come from the germline V gene.

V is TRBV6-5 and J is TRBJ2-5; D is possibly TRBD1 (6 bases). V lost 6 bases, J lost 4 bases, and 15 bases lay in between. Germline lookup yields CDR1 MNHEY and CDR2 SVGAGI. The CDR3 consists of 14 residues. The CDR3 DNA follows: TGTGCCAGCAGGACCCACAGGGTTTTAGAGACCCAGTACTTC. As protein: CASRTHRVLETQYF.

The CDR3 sequence: CASSSRWTGQETQYF. The CDR3 DNA sequence: TGTGCCAGCAGTTCCCGGTGGACAGGGCAAGAGACCCAGTACTTC. The chain combines TRBV28 with TRBJ2-5, with 8 bases fitting TRBD1. The CDR3 extends over 15 amino acids. After removal of 4 bases from V and 2 bases from J, the junction contained 6 bases not matched to a gene. CDR1 is MDHEN and CDR2 is SYDVKM in the germline V gene.

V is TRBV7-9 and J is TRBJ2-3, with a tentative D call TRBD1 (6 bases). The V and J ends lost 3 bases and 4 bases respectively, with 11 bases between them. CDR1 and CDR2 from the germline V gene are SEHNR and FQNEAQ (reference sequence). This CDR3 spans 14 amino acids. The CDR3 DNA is TGTGCCAGCAGCTTTTTACAGGGTGCAGATACGCAGTATTTT. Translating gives CASSFLQGADTQYF.

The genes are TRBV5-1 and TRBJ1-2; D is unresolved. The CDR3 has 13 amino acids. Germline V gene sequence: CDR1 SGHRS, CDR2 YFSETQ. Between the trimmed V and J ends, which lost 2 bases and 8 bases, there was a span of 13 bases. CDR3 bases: TGCGCCAGCAGCTTCCTCAGCGGGGAGGGCTACACCTTC. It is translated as CASSFLSGEGYTF.

CDR3 nucleotide sequence: TGTGCCAGCAGTCTCCTCTGGACAGGGGGGGCGTACGAGCAGTACTTC. Translation: CASSLLWTGGAYEQYF. J is TRBJ2-7 and V is TRBV27, with TRBD1 identical over 10 bases. Unmatched junction bases numbered 11, after V lost 5 bases and J lost 4 bases. The CDR3 length is 16 residues. Germline CDR1 and CDR2: MNHEY and SMNVEV (reference sequence).

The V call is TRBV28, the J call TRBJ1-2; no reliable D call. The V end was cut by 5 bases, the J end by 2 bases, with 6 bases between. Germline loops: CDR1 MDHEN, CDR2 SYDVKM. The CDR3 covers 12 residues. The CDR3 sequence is CASSTLNYGYTF. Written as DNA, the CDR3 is TGTGCCAGCAGTACTCTGAACTATGGCTACACCTTC.

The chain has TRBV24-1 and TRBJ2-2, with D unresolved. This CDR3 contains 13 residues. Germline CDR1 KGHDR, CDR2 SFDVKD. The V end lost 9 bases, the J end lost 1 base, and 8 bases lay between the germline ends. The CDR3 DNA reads TGTGCCACCGAGCAGCGGAACACCGGGGAGCTGTTTTTT. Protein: CATEQRNTGELFF.

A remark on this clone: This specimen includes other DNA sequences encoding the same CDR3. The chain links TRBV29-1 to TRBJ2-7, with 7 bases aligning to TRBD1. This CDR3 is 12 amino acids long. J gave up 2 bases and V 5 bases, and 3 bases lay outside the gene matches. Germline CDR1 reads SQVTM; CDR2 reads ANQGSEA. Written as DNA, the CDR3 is TGCAGCGTTAACAGGGGACCCTACGAGCAGTACTTC. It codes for CSVNRGPYEQYF.

CDR3 in DNA: TGTGCCAGCCACGATTGGGGACAGGATGGACATGAGCAGTTCTTC. This encodes CASHDWGQDGHEQFF. The chain is built from TRBV6-5 and TRBJ2-1; 8 nucleotides agree with TRBD1. The CDR3 extends over 15 amino acids. V shed 8 bases and J 8 bases; nucleotides not matched to a gene: 14. Germline-derived CDR1 and CDR2 are MNHEY and SVGAGI.

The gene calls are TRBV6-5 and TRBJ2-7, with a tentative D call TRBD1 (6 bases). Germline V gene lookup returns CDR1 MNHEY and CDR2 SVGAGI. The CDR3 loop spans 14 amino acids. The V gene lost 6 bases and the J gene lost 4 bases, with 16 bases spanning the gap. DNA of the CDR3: TGTGCCAGCAGATCCCCTTCGGACAGTTACGAGCAGTACTTC. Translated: CASRSPSDSYEQYF.

DNA for the CDR3: TGCGCCAGCAGCCAAGGCCAGGGGAAGGACGAGCAGTACTTC. Translated: CASSQGQGKDEQYF. The rearrangement links TRBV4-1 to TRBJ2-7; tentative D call: TRBD1 (6 bases). This CDR3 contains 14 residues. Germline-derived CDR1 and CDR2 are MGHRA and YSYEKL. V was pared by 1 base and J by 5 bases, with 12 bases between.

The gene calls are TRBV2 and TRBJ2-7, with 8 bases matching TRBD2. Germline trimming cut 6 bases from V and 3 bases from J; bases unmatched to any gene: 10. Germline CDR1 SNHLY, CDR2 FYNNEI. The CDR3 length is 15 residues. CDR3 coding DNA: TGTGCCAGCAGAGATACTAGCGGAAATGACTACGAGCAGTACTTC. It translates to CASRDTSGNDYEQYF.

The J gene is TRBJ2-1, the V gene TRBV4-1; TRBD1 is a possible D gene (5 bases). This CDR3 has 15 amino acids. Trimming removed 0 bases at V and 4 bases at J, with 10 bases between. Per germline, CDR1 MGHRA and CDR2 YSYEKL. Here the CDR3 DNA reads TGCGCCAGCAGCCAAGATGGGGCAACTTACAATGAGCAGTTCTTC. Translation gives CASSQDGATYNEQFF.

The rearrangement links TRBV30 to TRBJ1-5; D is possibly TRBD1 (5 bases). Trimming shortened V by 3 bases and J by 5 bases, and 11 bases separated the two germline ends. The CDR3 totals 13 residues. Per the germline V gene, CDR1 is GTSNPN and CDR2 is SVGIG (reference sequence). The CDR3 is CAWSRGTDQPQHF. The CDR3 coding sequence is TGTGCCTGGAGCCGGGGGACGGATCAGCCCCAGCATTTT.

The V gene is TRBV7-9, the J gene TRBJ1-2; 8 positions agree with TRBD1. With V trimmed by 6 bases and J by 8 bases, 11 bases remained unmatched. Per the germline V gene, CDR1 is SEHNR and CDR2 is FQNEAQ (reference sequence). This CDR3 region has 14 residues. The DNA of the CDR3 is TGTGCCAGCAGTTCCGCTGGACAGGGCAGCGGCTACACCTTC. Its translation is CASSSAGQGSGYTF.

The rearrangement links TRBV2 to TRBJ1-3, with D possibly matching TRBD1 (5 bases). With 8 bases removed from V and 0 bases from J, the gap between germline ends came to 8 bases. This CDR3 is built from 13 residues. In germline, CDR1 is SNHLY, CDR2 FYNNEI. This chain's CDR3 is CASLQDSGNTIYF. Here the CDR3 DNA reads TGTGCCAGCCTACAGGACTCTGGAAACACCATATATTTT. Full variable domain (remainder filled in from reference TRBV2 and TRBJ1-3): EPEVTQTPSHQVTQMGQEVILRCVPISNHLYFYWYRQILGQKVEFLVSFYNNEISEKSEIFDDQFSVERPDGSNFTLKIRSTKLEDSAMYFCASLQDSGNTIYFGEGSWLTVV.

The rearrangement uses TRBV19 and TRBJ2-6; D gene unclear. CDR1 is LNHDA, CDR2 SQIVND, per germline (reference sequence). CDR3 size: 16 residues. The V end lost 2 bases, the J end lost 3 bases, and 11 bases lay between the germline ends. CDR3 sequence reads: CASSIRTPGGANVLTF. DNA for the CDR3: TGTGCCAGTAGTATAAGAACCCCAGGTGGGGCCAACGTCCTGACTTTC.